This record looks at one T cell receptor beta chain sequence and its context. No antigen is known for it. V was shortened by 2 bases and J by 0 bases, with 10 bases between the two germline ends. The CDR3 totals 16 residues. Germline V CDR1 and CDR2: MDHEN, SYDVKM. The PCR made use of 60 Vbeta and 13 Jbeta primers. Measured with immunoSEQ multiplex PCR; TCRdb has only the in-frame clones, and not every one. The top ten clones hold less than 0.4% of a sample with under 200,000 clones, roughly 80% of them seen once. This specimen comes from a study of cytomegalovirus exposure and HLA in healthy donors. The study's findings and limits: A few CMV-associated chains were confirmed in vitro to be specific for CMV antigens.

Sequencing was done on a sample of PBMCs. This receptor was obtained from a boy aged 2 to 10 in good health and CMV-seronegative. This chain joins TRBV28 and TRBJ1-4; D is possibly TRBD1 (5 bases). The CDR3 sequence is CASSLRTSATNEKLFF. For the CDR3, the DNA is TGTGCCAGCAGTTTACGGACATCTGCAACTAATGAAAAACTGTTTTTT.